Each of the 5 T cell receptor beta chains below was sequenced from the same sample in a study of T cells in tuberculosis (dated by TCRdb to the late 2010s). Library preparation employed the immunoSEQ multiplex PCR assay. Held by TCRdb, this immuneACCESS table contains in-frame sequences only and omits some clones. Under half of the omission traces to an unresolved V gene where checked; the cause of the rest is unknown. The sample yields tens of thousands of clones; approximately 94% were counted once. Approximately 8% of the sample is in the top ten clones. Sequencing input: PBMCs. The receptors were sampled from a donor aged 5 to 30 with latent tuberculosis or without tuberculosis infection.

V gene TRBV6-1 combines with J gene TRBJ2-7; TRBD1 matches at 12 bases. The germline V gene has CDR1 MNHNS and CDR2 SASEGT. The CDR3 covers 15 residues. V lost 1 base, J lost 3 bases, and 1 base stayed unmatched. The CDR3 sequence is CASSEGDRGHYEQYF. Written as DNA, the CDR3 is TGTGCCAGCAGTGAAGGGGACAGGGGGCACTACGAGCAGTACTTC.

The chain employs TRBV5-1 and TRBJ2-7; D is unresolved. The CDR3 runs 16 residues. Germline values: CDR1 SGHRS, CDR2 YFSETQ. With 4 bases removed from V and 0 bases from J, the gap between germline ends came to 17 bases. CDR3 loop: CASSKREISSSYEQYF. The DNA for the CDR3 is TGCGCCAGCAGCAAAAGAGAGATTTCAAGCTCCTACGAGCAGTACTTC.

This sequence joins TRBV18 and TRBJ2-2; D is possibly TRBD1 (5 bases). Germline V gene data show CDR1 as KGHSH and CDR2 as LQKENI. V gave up 8 bases and J gave up 5 bases, with 21 bases separating them. The CDR3 has 16 residues. The CDR3 bases are TGTGCCAGCAAAATGGTAAGAGTAGGGGTTACCGGGGAGCTGTTTTTT. Translation: CASKMVRVGVTGELFF.

The chain combines TRBV6-1 with TRBJ2-7, with 10 nucleotides matching TRBD2. Germline V lookup: CDR1 MNHNS, CDR2 SASEGT. The CDR3 runs to 15 residues. Trimming removed 4 bases from V and 6 bases from J; junction bases left unmatched: 9. The CDR3 DNA reads TGTGCCAGCAGTGTAACACCGGGACTAGCGCGCGAGCAGTACTTC. Protein sequence: CASSVTPGLAREQYF.

The rearrangement joins TRBV28 to TRBJ2-1; possibly TRBD1 for D (6 bases). V was pared by 8 bases and J by 10 bases, with 21 bases between. Germline CDR1 reads MDHEN; CDR2 reads SYDVKM. CDR3 length: 14 amino acids. Here the CDR3 DNA reads TGTGCCAGCCTGGGGGCGAAAGGCCTTGTAGAGCAGTTCTTC. Translated, it gives CASLGAKGLVEQFF. Drawing the rest from reference TRBV28 and TRBJ2-1, the complete variable domain is DVKVTQSSRYLVKRTGEKVFLECVQDMDHENMFWYRQDPGLGLRLIYFSYDVKMKEKGDIPEGYSVSREKKERFSLILESASTNQTSMYLCASLGAKGLVEQFFGPGTRLTVL.